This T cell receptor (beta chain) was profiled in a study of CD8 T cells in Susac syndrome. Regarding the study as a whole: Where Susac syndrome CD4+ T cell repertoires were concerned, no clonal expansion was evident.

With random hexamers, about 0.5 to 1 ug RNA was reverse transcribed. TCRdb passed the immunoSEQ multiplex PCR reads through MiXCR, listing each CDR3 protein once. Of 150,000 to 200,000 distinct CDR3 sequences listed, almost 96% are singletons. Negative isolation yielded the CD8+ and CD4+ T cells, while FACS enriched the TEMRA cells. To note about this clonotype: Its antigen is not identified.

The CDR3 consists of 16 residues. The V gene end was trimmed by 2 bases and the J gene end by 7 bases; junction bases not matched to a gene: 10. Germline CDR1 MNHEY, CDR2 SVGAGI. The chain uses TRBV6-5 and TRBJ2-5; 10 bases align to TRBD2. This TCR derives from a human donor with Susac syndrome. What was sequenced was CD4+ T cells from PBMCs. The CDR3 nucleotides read TGTGCCAGCAGTTACGTCTCTAGCGGGAGTCCGGGGACCCAGTACTTC. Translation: CASSYVSSGSPGTQYF.